Each of the 8 T cell receptor beta chains below was sequenced from the same sample in a study of blood T cell repertoires in COVID-19. The method was immunoSEQ multiplex PCR; TCRdb's version includes in-frame clones alone and lacks a portion of them. Counted here are roughly 120,000 clones, approximately 87% occurring once; the ten biggest clones make up around 2%. The sequencing sample was made of peripheral blood. The receptors originated from a man younger than 45 with acute or convalescent COVID-19.

V is TRBV7-3 and J is TRBJ2-7, with 8 bases that match TRBD1. J lost 0 bases, V lost 5 bases, and 3 bases had no gene match. Germline V gene data show CDR1 as SGHTA and CDR2 as FQGTGA. CDR3 length: 14 amino acids. The CDR3 DNA reads as TGTGCCAGCAGCCCAGACAGGGGCTCCTACGAGCAGTACGTC. Amino acids: CASSPDRGSYEQYV.

V usage is TRBV5-1 and J usage is TRBJ2-3; possible D gene TRBD1, 6 bases. The CDR3 runs to 13 residues. The V end was cut by 0 bases, the J end by 4 bases, with 6 bases between. Germline V gives CDR1 SGHRS, CDR2 YFSETQ. The DNA of the CDR3 is TGCGCCAGCAGCTTGGGGACAGCAGATACGCAGTATTTT. Its translation is CASSLGTADTQYF.

J is TRBJ2-1 and V is TRBV2; possibly TRBD2 for D (5 bases). V shed 6 bases and J shed 10 bases, with 7 bases lying between them. CDR1 is SNHLY and CDR2 is FYNNEI in the germline V gene. This CDR3 region has 10 residues. The DNA for the CDR3 is TGTGCCAGCAGGAGGGTGGAGCAGTTCTTC. Translating it yields CASRRVEQFF.

This chain uses TRBV7-8 with TRBJ1-2; no clear D. The CDR3 has 14 amino acids. Trimming removed 5 bases at V and 4 bases at J, with 14 bases between. Germline-derived CDR1 and CDR2 are SGHVS and FQNEAQ. For the CDR3, the DNA is TGTGCCAGCAGCCCCCGAGACACCTCCTATGGCTACACCTTC. Encoded protein: CASSPRDTSYGYTF.

Worth noting for this clone: This likely comes from a read error, as the CDR3 has no conserved phenylalanine or tryptophan at its end. No DNA is shown, since the ends of the CDR3 on it are uncertain; the CDR3 is the one TCRdb lists. V gene TRBV27 combines with J gene TRBJ1-4. 11 amino acids form the CDR3, both terminal residues included. CDR1 and CDR2 from the germline V gene are MNHEY and SMNVEV (reference sequence). CDR3 amino acids: CASSSHQVGRG.

J is TRBJ2-1 and V is TRBV10-3, with D possibly matching TRBD2 (6 bases). The V gene lost 4 bases and the J gene lost 6 bases, with 19 bases spanning the gap. The CDR3 has 16 amino acids. Germline loops: CDR1 ENHRY, CDR2 SYGVKD. CDR3 residues: CAISGDWAGSINEQFF. In DNA form, the CDR3 reads TGTGCCATCAGTGGGGACTGGGCGGGGAGTATCAATGAGCAGTTCTTC.

The genes are TRBV7-9 and TRBJ2-1; D is perhaps TRBD1 (5 bases). The CDR3 runs to 16 residues. The V end lost 1 base, the J end lost 4 bases, and 14 bases lay between the germline ends. Germline values: CDR1 SEHNR, CDR2 FQNEAQ (reference sequence). CDR3 coding DNA: TGTGCCAGCAGCTTAGGACACCAGGGTATGTACAATGAGCAGTTCTTC. Translating it yields CASSLGHQGMYNEQFF.

The J gene is TRBJ2-1, the V gene TRBV5-1, with 8 bases matching TRBD2. Per germline, CDR1 SGHRS and CDR2 YFSETQ. This CDR3 contains 17 residues. The ends lost 0 bases at V and 0 bases at J; junction bases unmatched: 5. CDR3 nucleotides: TGCGCCAGCAGCTTGGGAGCGGGGGAGGGCTCCTACAATGAGCAGTTCTTC. Protein sequence: CASSLGAGEGSYNEQFF.